This T cell receptor (beta chain) was obtained from a study of control samples from healthy donors and cancer patients. Repertoires were generated with immunoSEQ multiplex PCR, while TCRdb's copy carries only in-frame clones and drops some. This table has roughly 370,000 clones, around 90% appearing once. Trimming shortened V by 8 bases and J by 9 bases, and 11 bases separated the two germline ends. The CDR3 extends over 11 amino acids. CDR1 ENHRY and CDR2 SYGVKD come from the germline V gene. The chain combines TRBV10-3 with TRBJ2-1; D is perhaps TRBD1 or TRBD2 (6 bases each). This sequence was found in a middle-aged man with head and neck cancer. Specimen: PBMCs. This CDR3 reads CAIGGGAEQFF. Here the CDR3 DNA reads TGTGCCATCGGGGGCGGGGCTGAGCAGTTCTTC.